This is a list of T cell receptor beta chains from one sample in a study of blood T cell repertoires in COVID-19. TCRdb's table, derived via immunoSEQ multiplex PCR, lists solely in-frame clones and lacks some. The table records 35,000 to 40,000 clones, roughly 74% of them present only once. Sequencing was done on a sample of peripheral blood. The receptors originated from a man between 65 and 85 years old with COVID-19, enrolled during active disease. Each CDR3 is given with its conserved first and last residue. A D gene is named only where the DNA matches it firmly. Not all rows give a size; the values are once, few, many and, for expanded clones, a class.

abundance: .; d_gene: TRBD1; v_gene: TRBV9; j_gene: TRBJ1-4; CDR3aa: CASSSGGMASGKLFF; CDR3nt: TGTGCCAGCAGCTCAGGGGGGATGGCCTCGGGAAAACTGTTTTTT
abundance: few; d_gene: .; v_gene: TRBV15; j_gene: TRBJ1-5; CDR3aa: CATSRVLDTSNQPQHF; CDR3nt: TGTGCCACCAGCAGAGTTCTCGACACTAGCAATCAGCCCCAGCATTTT
abundance: .; d_gene: TRBD1; v_gene: TRBV30; j_gene: TRBJ2-6; CDR3aa: CAWSGQGSGANVLTF; CDR3nt: TGTGCCTGGAGCGGACAGGGCTCTGGGGCCAACGTCCTGACTTTC
abundance: few; d_gene: .; v_gene: TRBV5-1; j_gene: TRBJ2-5; CDR3aa: CASSFNGLVETQYF; CDR3nt: TGCGCCAGCAGCTTCAACGGACTTGTGGAGACCCAGTACTTC
abundance: .; d_gene: .; v_gene: TRBV10-3; j_gene: TRBJ2-2; CDR3aa: CAISYRVTGELFF; CDR3nt: TGTGCCATCAGTTACAGGGTCACCGGGGAGCTGTTTTTT
abundance: .; d_gene: TRBD2; v_gene: TRBV4-3; j_gene: TRBJ2-1; CDR3aa: CASSQVPGLAGGPRDEQFF; CDR3nt: TGCGCCAGCAGCCAAGTCCCGGGACTAGCGGGGGGGCCCAGGGATGAGCAGTTCTTC
abundance: .; d_gene: .; v_gene: TRBV27; j_gene: TRBJ1-3; CDR3aa: CASSLSAASTIYF; CDR3nt: TGTGCCAGCAGTTTATCGGCGGCTAGTACCATATATTTT
abundance: .; d_gene: TRBD2; v_gene: TRBV9; j_gene: TRBJ2-7; CDR3aa: CASSPRGTSGGASYEQYF; CDR3nt: TGTGCCAGCAGCCCTCGGGGAACTAGCGGGGGGGCCTCCTACGAGCAGTACTTC
abundance: .; d_gene: TRBD2; v_gene: TRBV9; j_gene: TRBJ2-7; CDR3aa: CASSVAGTSGSIEQYF; CDR3nt: TGTGCCAGCAGCGTAGCCGGGACTAGCGGGAGTATCGAGCAGTACTTC
abundance: .; d_gene: .; v_gene: TRBV10-3; j_gene: TRBJ1-5; CDR3aa: CAISQTESNQPQHF; CDR3nt: TGTGCCATCAGCCAGACAGAAAGCAATCAGCCCCAGCATTTT
abundance: .; d_gene: .; v_gene: TRBV5-4; j_gene: TRBJ2-1; CDR3aa: CASSLARGYQYNEQFF; CDR3nt: TGTGCCAGCAGCTTGGCTAGGGGCTACCAATACAATGAGCAGTTCTTC
abundance: .; d_gene: .; v_gene: TRBV28; j_gene: TRBJ1-1; CDR3aa: CASQESLANTEAFF; CDR3nt: TGTGCCAGCCAGGAAAGTTTGGCGAACACTGAAGCTTTCTTT
abundance: .; d_gene: TRBD2; v_gene: TRBV5-1; j_gene: TRBJ2-7; CDR3aa: CASSLIEAGGHEQYF; CDR3nt: TGCGCCAGCAGCTTAATAGAAGCGGGGGGGCACGAGCAGTACTTC
abundance: .; d_gene: TRBD2; v_gene: TRBV3-1/TRBV3-2; j_gene: TRBJ2-7; CDR3aa: CASSQDLGVAGVYGFASYEQYF; CDR3nt: TGTGCCAGCAGCCAAGATCTAGGAGTAGCGGGAGTATATGGGTTTGCCTCCTACGAGCAGTACTTC
abundance: once; d_gene: .; v_gene: TRBV6-1; j_gene: TRBJ1-6; CDR3aa: CASSEWMGRRDSPLHF; CDR3nt: TGTGCCAGCAGTGAATGGATGGGCAGGCGCGACTCACCCCTCCACTTT
abundance: .; d_gene: TRBD1; v_gene: TRBV2; j_gene: TRBJ2-3; CDR3aa: CASSLGTGYTDTQYF; CDR3nt: TGTGCCAGCAGTCTCGGGACAGGGTACACAGATACGCAGTATTTT
abundance: few; d_gene: .; v_gene: TRBV3-1/TRBV3-2; j_gene: TRBJ2-7; CDR3aa: CASSQGAASLYEQYF; CDR3nt: TGTGCCAGCAGCCAAGGGGCAGCTTCGCTCTACGAGCAGTACTTC